This TCR beta chain was sequenced during a study of CD8 T cells in Susac syndrome (dated by TCRdb to about 2019). Background on the whole study: Repertoire sequencing was used to test whether CD8+ T cell activation and differentiation in Susac syndrome was antigen driven.

V is clipped by 0 bases and J by 6 bases, and the sequence between their germline boundaries is 11 bases long. Taken from cysteine to phenylalanine, the CDR3 has 14 residues. Only CDR3 DNA remains: 42 bases, in frame from the first base. Concerning this clonotype itself: Its cognate antigen has yet to be identified. There are no base qualities to consult, and no much larger clone falls within one base.

RNA was extracted with the RNeasy kit and roughly 0.45 to 1 ug was reverse transcribed using random hexamers. The immunoSEQ multiplex PCR assay, which covers 54 Vbeta and 13 Jbeta segments, was used to amplify TCR beta CDR3 regions. PCR amplification bias was corrected using a synthetic template baseline for primer optimization and computational correction. Per the authors' processing: Only productive sequences were kept, with reads annotated to V, D and J genes according to IMGT and analyzed in immunoSEQ Analyzer. To calculate clonality, Shannon entropy was normalized by log2 of the number of productive unique sequences and then subtracted from one. For each patient and control, public and private clones were evaluated among the 100 most prevalent clones. Clones were defined as Susac-specific when absent from the healthy and MS cohorts, from approximately 1,100 published viral clones and from other ImmuneACCESS disease sequences. TCRdb reprocessing: public reads trimmed at Q25 with fastp, clones called with MiXCR, in-frame beta chains kept. Rows with one shared CDR3 protein collapse into an entry with the most common genes and DNA. It is TCRdb's table, rather than the study itself, that gives the V and J calls and clone size. The sample includes roughly 150,000 distinct CDR3 sequences, with approximately 94% observed a single time. Almost 0.095% of the sample belongs to the ten largest clones.

Peripheral blood CD8+ and CD4+ T cells from healthy donors, Susac syndrome patients and multiple sclerosis patients were profiled by high-throughput TCR beta sequencing. Multiple sclerosis controls were treatment-naive patients with stable or active relapsing-remitting disease fulfilling revised McDonald criteria. Bulk CD8+ and CD4+ T cells were purified magnetically by negative isolation, whereas CD8+ TEMRA cells were enriched by FACS. Blood was collected in EDTA tubes and processed within 24 hours, with PBMCs isolated through density gradient centrifugation. PBMCs intended for TCR sequencing were cryopreserved in liquid nitrogen and were subsequently thawed in a 37 degrees C water bath. The sorted or isolated CD4+, CD8+ and CD8+ TEMRA cells had a purity of 90% or higher. Results the study describes overall, beyond this receptor: The study acknowledged that relatively few individuals were included in the TCR sequencing and HLA analysis.

Sequenced input: CD4+ T cells from PBMCs. The sequence was obtained from a human donor with multiple sclerosis. The chain is assembled from TRBV12-3 or TRBV12-4 and TRBJ1-2, with the identity of the D gene unclear. The CDR3 has the sequence CASSLALSVDGYTF. Here is the DNA: TGTGCCAGCAGTTTAGCGCTGAGCGTAGATGGCTACACCTTC.